This T cell receptor beta chain stems from a study of neoadjuvant anti-PD-1 for oral cavity cancer. Libraries were prepared by immunoSEQ multiplex PCR; TCRdb keeps only in-frame clonotypes and omits some of them. The sample includes 11,000 to 15,000 clones, less than 85% of them seen just once. Per germline, CDR1 SGDLS and CDR2 YYNGEE. The V and J ends lost 4 bases and 4 bases, in that order; junction bases with no gene match: 7. CDR3 length: 18 residues. The source material was PBMCs, sampled before nivolumab (anti-PD-1) treatment. This chain joins TRBV9 and TRBJ2-2; 16 bases match TRBD2. The sequence was obtained from a person aged 40 to 85 with oral cavity squamous cell carcinoma. The CDR3 loop is CASSSGLAGGPVTGELFF. CDR3 DNA sequence: TGTGCCAGCAGCTCGGGACTAGCGGGGGGGCCGGTCACCGGGGAGCTGTTTTTT.